This TCR beta chain was captured by sequencing in a study of blood T cells in healthy people across ages. Study-level points and caveats: Diversity was estimated from one million T cells, and these estimates were considered underestimates.

Per the germline V gene, CDR1 is SGHRS and CDR2 is YFSETQ. V shed 6 bases and J 1 base; nucleotides not matched to a gene: 9. The CDR3 runs to 15 residues. For the second PCR, which ran for roughly 6 to 11 cycles, a sample-barcoded 5' primer and a J-beta primer mix were used. Via MiXCR, TCRdb re-called the 5' RACE reads, giving one row per CDR3 protein. The repertoire holds under 2 million distinct CDR3 sequences, about 35% seen once, with roughly 12% in the top ten. With regard to this clonotype: Its antigen is not identified.

The TCR originated in a woman between 25 and 40 years old in good health. The chain carries TRBV5-1 and TRBJ1-1, with 7 nucleotides matching TRBD1. The source material was blood. The CDR3 nucleotides read TGCGCCAGCAAGAAAAGCGGGACAGAGAACACTGAAGCTTTCTTT. It specifies CASKKSGTENTEAFF.